Listed here are 2 T cell receptor beta chains from one sample, sequenced in a study of T cell repertoires in cytomegalovirus infection. TCRdb re-called the reads with MiXCR, one entry per CDR3 protein. Of under 600,000 distinct CDR3 sequences listed, 16% were seen once; the top ten hold under 30%. Sequenced sample: CD8+ T cells from PBMCs. The receptors stem from a human donor in good health (CMV status not recorded). Some clones in this sample may be carry-over from other donors' samples.

This clonotype was recorded many times. This rearrangement joins TRBV4-1 to TRBJ2-7; D is unresolved. Germline loops: CDR1 MGHRA, CDR2 YSYEKL. The CDR3 spans 14 residues. V lost 0 bases and J 5 bases, leaving 11 bases between the germline ends. CDR3 loop: CASSQDPRRDEQYF. CDR3 coding DNA: TGCGCCAGCAGCCAAGATCCAAGGCGAGACGAGCAGTACTTC.

This clonotype turned up a few times. This chain links TRBV20-1 with TRBJ2-1; 8 bases align to TRBD2. This CDR3 has 15 residues. With V trimmed by 6 bases and J by 1 base, 8 bases remained unmatched. Germline V CDR1 and CDR2: DFQATT, SNEGSKA (reference sequence). This chain's CDR3 is CSAPAGERSYNEQFF. The CDR3 DNA sequence: TGCAGTGCCCCAGCGGGGGAAAGATCCTACAATGAGCAGTTCTTC.